This T cell receptor (beta chain) came from a study of technical replicates of blood from four donors. The V and J ends lost 2 bases and 1 base respectively, with 15 bases between them. The CDR3 covers 16 residues. Germline V gene data show CDR1 as SGHRS and CDR2 as YFSETQ. Repertoires were generated with immunoSEQ multiplex PCR, while TCRdb's copy carries only in-frame clones and drops some. The sample holds around 75,000 clones, 80% to 95% seen once. This chain connects TRBV5-1 to TRBJ2-5; perhaps TRBD1 as D (6 bases). Source material: T cells isolated from PBMCs. This receptor was obtained from a human donor in good health. This CDR3 reads CASSLPLNRVQETQYF. The CDR3, as DNA: TGCGCCAGCAGCTTACCCCTAAACAGGGTCCAAGAGACCCAGTACTTC.